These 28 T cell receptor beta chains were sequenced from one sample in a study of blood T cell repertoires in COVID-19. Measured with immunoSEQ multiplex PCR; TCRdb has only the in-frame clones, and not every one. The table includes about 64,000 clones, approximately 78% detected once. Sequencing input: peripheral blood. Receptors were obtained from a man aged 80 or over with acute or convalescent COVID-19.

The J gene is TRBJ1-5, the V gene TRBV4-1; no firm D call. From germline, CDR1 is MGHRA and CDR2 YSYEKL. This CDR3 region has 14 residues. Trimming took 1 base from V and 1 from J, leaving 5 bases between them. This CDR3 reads CASSQAESNQPQHF. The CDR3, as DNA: TGCGCCAGCAGCCAAGCAGAAAGCAATCAGCCCCAGCATTTT.

DNA of the CDR3: TGTGCCAGCAGTGGAACGCGGGTGGCCAAAAACATTCAGTACTTC. Encoded protein: CASSGTRVAKNIQYF. The chain combines TRBV2 with TRBJ2-4; TRBD2 is a possible D gene (5 bases). Trimming left V 4 bases short and J 1 base short, with 11 bases between. The CDR3 is 15 residues long. The germline CDR1 and CDR2 sequences are SNHLY and FYNNEI. Combining the CDR3 with reference TRBV2 and TRBJ2-4 gives the whole variable domain EPEVTQTPSHQVTQMGQEVILRCVPISNHLYFYWYRQILGQKVEFLVSFYNNEISEKSEIFDDQFSVERPDGSNFTLKIRSTKLEDSAMYFCASSGTRVAKNIQYFGAGTRLSVL.

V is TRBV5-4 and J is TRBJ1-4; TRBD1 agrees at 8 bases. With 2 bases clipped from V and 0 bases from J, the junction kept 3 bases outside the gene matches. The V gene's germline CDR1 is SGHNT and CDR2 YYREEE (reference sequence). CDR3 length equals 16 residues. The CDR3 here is CASSLRTGTTNEKLFF. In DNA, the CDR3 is TGTGCCAGCAGCTTAAGGACAGGGACAACTAATGAAAAACTGTTTTTT.

CDR3 nucleotides: TGCGCCAGCAGCGACCCAGGGGCCTCCCCTGGAAACACCATATATTTT. Amino acid sequence: CASSDPGASPGNTIYF. The gene calls are TRBV5-1 and TRBJ1-3; D is possibly TRBD1 (6 bases). The CDR3 has 16 amino acids. Trimming cost V 4 bases and J 2 bases, with 16 bases left between them. The germline V gene has CDR1 SGHRS and CDR2 YFSETQ.

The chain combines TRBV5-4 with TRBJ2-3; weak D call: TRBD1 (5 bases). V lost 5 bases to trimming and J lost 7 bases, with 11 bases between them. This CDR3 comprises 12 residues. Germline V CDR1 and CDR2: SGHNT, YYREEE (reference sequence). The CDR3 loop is CASSTGRYTQYF. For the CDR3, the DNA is TGTGCCAGCAGTACAGGACGGTATACGCAGTATTTT.

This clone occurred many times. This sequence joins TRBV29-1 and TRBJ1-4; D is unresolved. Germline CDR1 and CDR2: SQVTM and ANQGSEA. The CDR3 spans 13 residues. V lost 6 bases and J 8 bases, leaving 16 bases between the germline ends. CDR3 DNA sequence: TGCAGCGTCGGGAGAGGGAATAACGAAAAACTGTTTTTT. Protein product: CSVGRGNNEKLFF.

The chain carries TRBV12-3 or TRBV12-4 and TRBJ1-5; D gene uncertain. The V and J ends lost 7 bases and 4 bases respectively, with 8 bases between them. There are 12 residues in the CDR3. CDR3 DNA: TGTGCCAGCAAGTACGGGAATCAGCCCCAGCATTTT. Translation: CASKYGNQPQHF.

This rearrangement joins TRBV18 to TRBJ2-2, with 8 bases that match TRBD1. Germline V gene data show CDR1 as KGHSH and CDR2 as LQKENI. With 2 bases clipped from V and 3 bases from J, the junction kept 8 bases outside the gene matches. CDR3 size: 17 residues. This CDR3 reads CASSPGLDRVYTGELFF. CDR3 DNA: TGTGCCAGCTCACCAGGTTTGGACAGGGTCTACACCGGGGAGCTGTTTTTT.

CDR3 region: CASSPDVGAETQYF. CDR3 sequence (DNA): TGTGCCAGCAGCCCAGACGTGGGGGCAGAGACCCAGTACTTC. This rearrangement joins TRBV7-6 to TRBJ2-5, with a possible D match to TRBD1 (6 bases). V dropped 5 bases and J dropped 4 bases, with 14 bases sitting between them. CDR3 length equals 14 residues. Germline lookup yields CDR1 SGHVS and CDR2 FNYEAQ.

The CDR3 region has the DNA TGTGCCACCATGGACAGTACAAACACTGAAGCTTTCTTT. Its translation is CATMDSTNTEAFF. J is TRBJ1-1 and V is TRBV24-1; weak D call: TRBD1 (6 bases). This CDR3 comprises 13 residues. Germline assignment: CDR1 KGHDR and CDR2 SFDVKD. V gave up 8 bases and J gave up 2 bases, with 11 bases separating them.

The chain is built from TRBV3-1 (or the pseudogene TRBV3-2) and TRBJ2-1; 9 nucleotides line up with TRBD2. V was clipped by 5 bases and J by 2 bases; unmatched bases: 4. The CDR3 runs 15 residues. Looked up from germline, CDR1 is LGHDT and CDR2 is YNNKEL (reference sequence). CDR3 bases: TGTGCCAGCAGCTCCAGCGGGAGGACCTACAATGAGCAGTTCTTC. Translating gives CASSSSGRTYNEQFF.

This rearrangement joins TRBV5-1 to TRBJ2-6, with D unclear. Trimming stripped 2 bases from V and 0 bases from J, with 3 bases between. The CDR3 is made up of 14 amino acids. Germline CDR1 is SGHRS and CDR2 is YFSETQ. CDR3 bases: TGCGCCAGCAGCTTCAGCTCTGGGGCCAACGTCCTGACTTTC. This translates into CASSFSSGANVLTF.

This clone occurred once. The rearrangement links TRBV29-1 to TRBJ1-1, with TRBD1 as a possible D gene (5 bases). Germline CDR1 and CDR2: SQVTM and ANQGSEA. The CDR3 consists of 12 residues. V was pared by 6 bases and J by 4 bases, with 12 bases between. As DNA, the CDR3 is TGCAGCGTCCTACAGGATACCACTGAAGCTTTCTTT. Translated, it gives CSVLQDTTEAFF. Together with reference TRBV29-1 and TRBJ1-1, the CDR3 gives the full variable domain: SAVISQKPSRDICQRGTSLTIQCQVDSQVTMMFWYRQQPGQSLTLIATANQGSEATYESGFVIDKFPISRPNLTFSTLTVSNMSPEDSSIYLCSVLQDTTEAFFGQGTRLTVV.

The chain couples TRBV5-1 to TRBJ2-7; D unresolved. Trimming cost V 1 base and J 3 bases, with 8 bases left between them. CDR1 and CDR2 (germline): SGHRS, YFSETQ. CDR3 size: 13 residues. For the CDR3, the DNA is TGCGCCAGCAGCTTGACAGTAAACTACGAGCAGTACTTC. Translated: CASSLTVNYEQYF.

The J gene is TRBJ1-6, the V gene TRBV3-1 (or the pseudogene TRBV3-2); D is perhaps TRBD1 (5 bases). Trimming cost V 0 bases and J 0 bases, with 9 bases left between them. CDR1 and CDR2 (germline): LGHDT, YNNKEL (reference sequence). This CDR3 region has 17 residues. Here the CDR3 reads CASSQDGAASYNSPLHF. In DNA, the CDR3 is TGTGCCAGCAGCCAAGATGGGGCAGCCTCCTATAATTCACCCCTCCACTTT.

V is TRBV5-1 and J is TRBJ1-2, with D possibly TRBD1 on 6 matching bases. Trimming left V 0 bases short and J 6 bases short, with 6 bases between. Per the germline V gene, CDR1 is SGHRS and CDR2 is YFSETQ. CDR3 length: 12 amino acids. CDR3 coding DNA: TGCGCCAGCAGCTTGGCAGGGGATGGCTACACCTTC. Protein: CASSLAGDGYTF.

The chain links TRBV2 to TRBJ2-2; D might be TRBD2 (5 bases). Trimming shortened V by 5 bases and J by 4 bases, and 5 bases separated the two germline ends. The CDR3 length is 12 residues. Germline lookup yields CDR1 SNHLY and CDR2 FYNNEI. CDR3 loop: CASSRGTGELFF. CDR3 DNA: TGTGCCAGCAGTCGGGGCACCGGGGAGCTGTTTTTT.

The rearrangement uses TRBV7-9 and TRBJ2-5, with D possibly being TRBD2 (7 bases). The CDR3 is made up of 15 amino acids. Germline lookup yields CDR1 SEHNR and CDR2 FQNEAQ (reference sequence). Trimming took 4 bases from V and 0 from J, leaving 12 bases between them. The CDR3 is CASSSEGGYQETQYF. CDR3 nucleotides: TGTGCCAGCAGCTCCGAGGGGGGGTACCAAGAGACCCAGTACTTC.

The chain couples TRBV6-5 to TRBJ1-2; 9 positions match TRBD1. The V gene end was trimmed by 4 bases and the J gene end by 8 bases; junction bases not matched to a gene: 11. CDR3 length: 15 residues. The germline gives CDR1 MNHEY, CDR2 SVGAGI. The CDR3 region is CASSLTGQGFGGYTF. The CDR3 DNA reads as TGTGCCAGCAGTTTGACGGGACAGGGTTTCGGGGGCTACACCTTC.

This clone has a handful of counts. The CDR3 loop is CASSSLRSSGGQETQYF. DNA for the CDR3: TGTGCCAGCAGCTCCCTCCGGTCTAGCGGGGGACAAGAGACCCAGTACTTC. The gene calls are TRBV7-6 and TRBJ2-5, with 10 bases that match TRBD2. Germline lookup yields CDR1 SGHVS and CDR2 FNYEAQ. The CDR3 has 17 residues. With 4 bases clipped from V and 2 bases from J, the junction kept 10 bases outside the gene matches.

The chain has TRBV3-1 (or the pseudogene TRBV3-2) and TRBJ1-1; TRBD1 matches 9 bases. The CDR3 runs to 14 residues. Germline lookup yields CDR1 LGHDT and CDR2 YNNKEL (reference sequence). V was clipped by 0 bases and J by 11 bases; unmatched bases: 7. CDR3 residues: CASSQDTQGAKAFF. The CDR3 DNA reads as TGTGCCAGCAGCCAAGATACACAGGGGGCTAAGGCTTTCTTT.

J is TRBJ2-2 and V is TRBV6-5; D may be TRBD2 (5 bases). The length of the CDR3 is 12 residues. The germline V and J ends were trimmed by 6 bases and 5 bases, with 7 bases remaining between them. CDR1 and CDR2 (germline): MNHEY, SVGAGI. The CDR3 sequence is CASRTGTGELFF. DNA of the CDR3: TGTGCCAGCAGGACGGGGACCGGGGAGCTGTTTTTT.

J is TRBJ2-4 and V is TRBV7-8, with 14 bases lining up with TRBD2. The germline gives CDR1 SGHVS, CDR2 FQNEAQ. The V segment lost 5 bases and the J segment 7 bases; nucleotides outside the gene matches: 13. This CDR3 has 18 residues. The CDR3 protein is CASSLSPGTSGRGNIQYF. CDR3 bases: TGTGCCAGCAGCCTATCCCCCGGGACTAGCGGGAGAGGTAACATTCAGTACTTC.

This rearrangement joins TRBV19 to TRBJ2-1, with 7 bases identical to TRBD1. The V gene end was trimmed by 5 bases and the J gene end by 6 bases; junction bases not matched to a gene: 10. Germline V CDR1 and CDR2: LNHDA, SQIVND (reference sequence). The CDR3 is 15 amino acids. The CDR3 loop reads CASSPPGQTTNEQFF. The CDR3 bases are TGTGCCAGTAGTCCTCCGGGACAGACTACCAATGAGCAGTTCTTC.

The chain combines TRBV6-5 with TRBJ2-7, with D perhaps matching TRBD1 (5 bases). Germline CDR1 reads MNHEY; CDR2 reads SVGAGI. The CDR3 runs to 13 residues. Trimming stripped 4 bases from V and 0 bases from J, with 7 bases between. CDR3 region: CASSLQDSYEQYF. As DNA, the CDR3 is TGTGCCAGCAGTTTACAGGACTCCTACGAGCAGTACTTC.

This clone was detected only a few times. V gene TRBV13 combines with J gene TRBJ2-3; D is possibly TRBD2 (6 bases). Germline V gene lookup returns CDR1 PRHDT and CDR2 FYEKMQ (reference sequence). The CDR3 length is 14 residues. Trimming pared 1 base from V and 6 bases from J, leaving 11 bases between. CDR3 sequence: CASSLVSRGDTQYF. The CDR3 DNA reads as TGTGCCAGCAGCTTAGTGAGCCGGGGGGATACGCAGTATTTT.

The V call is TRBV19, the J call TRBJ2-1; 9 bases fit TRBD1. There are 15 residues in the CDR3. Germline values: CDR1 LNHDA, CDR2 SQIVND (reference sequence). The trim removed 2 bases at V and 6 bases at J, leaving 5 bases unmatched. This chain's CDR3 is CASSITRQGGNEQFF. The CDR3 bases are TGTGCCAGTAGTATAACCCGACAGGGGGGCAATGAGCAGTTCTTC.

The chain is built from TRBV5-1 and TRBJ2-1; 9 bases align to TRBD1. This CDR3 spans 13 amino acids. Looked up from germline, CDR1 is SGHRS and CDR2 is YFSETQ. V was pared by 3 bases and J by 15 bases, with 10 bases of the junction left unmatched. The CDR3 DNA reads TGCGCCAGCAGCTCGGAGGGACAGGGTCGTACGTTCTTC. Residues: CASSSEGQGRTFF.